The source of this TCR beta chain is a study of blood T cell repertoires in COVID-19. Germline V gene data show CDR1 as LNHDA and CDR2 as SQIVND (reference sequence). The CDR3 is 16 residues long. The J segment lost 4 bases and the V segment lost 6 bases, leaving 6 bases of the junction unmatched. Some clones are missing from TCRdb's copy, which holds only in-frame ones; the method was immunoSEQ multiplex PCR. Among a few hundred thousand clones listed, 80% to 90% were seen once. The chain has TRBV19 and TRBJ2-1, with 13 bases identical to TRBD2. The TCR originated in a woman of 80 years or more with acute or convalescent COVID-19. The specimen was peripheral blood. The CDR3 nucleotides read TGTGCCAGTAGCTACGGGACTAGCGGGATTTACAATGAGCAGTTCTTC. Encoded protein: CASSYGTSGIYNEQFF.